The 19 T cell receptor beta chains below were found in one sample sequenced in a study of control samples from healthy donors and cancer patients. Clones were sequenced by immunoSEQ multiplex PCR, and TCRdb holds only the in-frame ones, with some missing. The sample holds about 130,000 clones, around 96% seen once. The sample was blood. Receptor source: a man between 25 and 39 years old in good health.

The chain is built from TRBV6-6 and TRBJ1-1; a possible D gene is TRBD1 (6 bases). V was cut by 6 bases and J by 4 bases, with 6 bases left in between. The germline CDR1 and CDR2 sequences are MNHNY and SVGAGI (reference sequence). The CDR3 has 11 amino acids. CDR3 amino acids: CASRGGTEAFF. The CDR3 nucleotides are TGTGCCAGCAGAGGGGGCACTGAAGCTTTCTTT.

The chain couples TRBV19 to TRBJ1-2, with unresolved D. V lost 9 bases and J 5 bases, leaving 13 bases between the germline ends. CDR3 length: 12 amino acids. Germline V gives CDR1 LNHDA, CDR2 SQIVND (reference sequence). CDR3: CARRPLQYGYTF. The CDR3 DNA sequence: TGTGCCAGGCGGCCGCTTCAATATGGCTACACCTTC.

The chain couples TRBV12-5 to TRBJ1-1, with TRBD1 as a possible D gene (6 bases). Germline lookup yields CDR1 LGHNT and CDR2 FRNRAP. This CDR3 region has 13 residues. Trimming removed 3 bases from V and 6 bases from J, with 11 bases in between. The CDR3 reads CASGLQGGSEAFF. In nucleotides, the CDR3 is TGTGCTAGTGGTTTACAGGGCGGGTCTGAAGCTTTCTTT.

This rearrangement joins TRBV4-1 to TRBJ1-1; tentatively, D is TRBD1 (5 bases). This CDR3 has 14 residues. Germline V lookup: CDR1 MGHRA, CDR2 YSYEKL. The V end lost 3 bases, the J end lost 8 bases, and 16 bases lay between the germline ends. The CDR3 sequence: CASSQPSGRGEAFF. The CDR3 DNA follows: TGCGCCAGCAGCCAGCCGTCAGGGCGAGGAGAAGCTTTCTTT.

V and J are TRBV9 and TRBJ1-3; D gene uncertain. The CDR3 is made up of 15 amino acids. Germline-derived CDR1 and CDR2 are SGDLS and YYNGEE. V lost 4 bases to trimming and J lost 0 bases, with 11 bases between them. The CDR3 loop reads CASSSSASSGNTIYF. CDR3 nucleotide sequence: TGTGCCAGCAGCTCTAGCGCTAGCTCTGGAAACACCATATATTTT.

The V gene is TRBV6-6, the J gene TRBJ1-3; 8 nucleotides match TRBD1. V dropped 6 bases and J dropped 2; count of bases not matched to a gene: 9. CDR1 is MNHNY, CDR2 SVGAGI, per germline (reference sequence). This CDR3 spans 16 amino acids. The CDR3 DNA reads TGTGCCAGCAGCCGACGACAGGGGTCGGCTGGAAACACCATATATTTT. This translates into CASSRRQGSAGNTIYF.

The J gene is TRBJ1-6, the V gene TRBV10-3, with 9 nucleotides matching TRBD1. The germline CDR1 and CDR2 sequences are ENHRY and SYGVKD. CDR3 size: 15 residues. Losses at the gene ends were 5 bases for V and 6 bases for J; bases not matched to a gene: 5. For the CDR3, the DNA is TGTGCCATCAGTTGGACAGGGGAATCTAATTCACCCCTCCACTTT. Encoded protein: CAISWTGESNSPLHF.

This clone appeared a few times. The V gene is TRBV6-5, the J gene TRBJ2-5; D remains unclear. The V end was cut by 8 bases, the J end by 0 bases, with 7 bases between. This CDR3 contains 12 residues. Looked up from germline, CDR1 is MNHEY and CDR2 is SVGAGI. The CDR3 region has the DNA TGTGCCAGCGGACGGGACCAAGAGACCCAGTACTTC. This gives the protein CASGRDQETQYF.

This clone appeared a few times. The chain is built from TRBV4-1 and TRBJ2-3; a weak D match, TRBD2 (6 bases). Trimming removed 2 bases at V and 0 bases at J, with 12 bases between. Looked up from germline, CDR1 is MGHRA and CDR2 is YSYEKL. This CDR3 contains 16 residues. The DNA of the CDR3 is TGCGCCAGCAGCCAAACCAGCGGGCCTAGCACAGATACGCAGTATTTT. It encodes CASSQTSGPSTDTQYF.

The CDR3 region has the DNA TGCGCCAGCAGCCCTATAGACAGGGCCCCTAACTATGGCTACACCTTC. Residues: CASSPIDRAPNYGYTF. The chain joins TRBV5-1 to TRBJ1-2; 7 bases agree with TRBD1. Germline V gene lookup returns CDR1 SGHRS and CDR2 YFSETQ. V shed 4 bases and J 0 bases; nucleotides not matched to a gene: 9. This CDR3 spans 16 amino acids.

This chain connects TRBV3-1 (or the pseudogene TRBV3-2) to TRBJ2-2, with D possibly matching TRBD2 (6 bases). The germline V gene has CDR1 LGHDT and CDR2 YNNKEL (reference sequence). This CDR3 contains 17 residues. Trimming pared 3 bases from V and 1 base from J, leaving 15 bases between. The CDR3, as DNA: TGTGCCAGCAGCCACACCGGGACTGGAAGGAACACCGGGGAGCTGTTTTTT. This encodes CASSHTGTGRNTGELFF.

V usage is TRBV11-2 and J usage is TRBJ2-7; weak D call: TRBD1 (5 bases). V lost 0 bases and J 3 bases, leaving 9 bases between the germline ends. CDR3 size: 14 residues. CDR1 SGHAT and CDR2 FQNNGV come from the germline V gene. The CDR3 region is CASSLDQGSYEQYF. DNA of the CDR3: TGTGCCAGCAGCTTAGATCAGGGTAGCTACGAGCAGTACTTC. Combining the CDR3 with reference TRBV11-2 and TRBJ2-7 gives the whole variable domain EAGVAQSPRYKIIEKRQSVAFWCNPISGHATLYWYQQILGQGPKLLIQFQNNGVVDDSQLPKDRFSAERLKGVDSTLKIQPAKLEDSAVYLCASSLDQGSYEQYFGPGTRLTVT.

The rearrangement joins TRBV5-6 to TRBJ1-2; unclear D gene. The CDR3 spans 14 residues. CDR1 is SGHDT, CDR2 YYEEEE, per germline. V dropped 4 bases and J dropped 6 bases, with 16 bases sitting between them. The CDR3 is CASSPYGRADGYTF. CDR3 nucleotide sequence: TGTGCCAGCAGCCCTTACGGTCGGGCTGATGGCTACACCTTC.

This chain's CDR3 is CASGWDTQGFQDNEQFF. CDR3 DNA sequence: TGTGCTAGTGGTTGGGATACACAGGGTTTCCAAGATAATGAGCAGTTCTTC. The V gene is TRBV12-5, the J gene TRBJ2-1, with D perhaps TRBD1 (6 bases). CDR1 is LGHNT and CDR2 is FRNRAP in the germline V gene. The V end was cut by 4 bases, the J end by 7 bases, with 23 bases between. This CDR3 comprises 17 residues.

The chain recombines TRBV19 with TRBJ1-1; D is unresolved. V dropped 9 bases and J dropped 1 base, with 9 bases sitting between them. CDR3 length equals 12 residues. From germline, CDR1 is LNHDA and CDR2 SQIVND (reference sequence). The CDR3 is CASNDGNTEAFF. As DNA, the CDR3 is TGTGCCAGCAACGACGGGAACACTGAAGCTTTCTTT.

The chain's CDR3 is CASAYKNRPGQGRSSYNEQFF. Written as DNA, the CDR3 is TGTGCCAGCGCCTACAAAAACCGACCGGGACAGGGAAGAAGCTCCTACAATGAGCAGTTCTTC. This chain joins TRBV2 and TRBJ2-1; 9 bases align to TRBD1. The CDR3 is 21 residues long. V trimming: 8 bases; J trimming: 0 bases; junction bases outside the gene matches: 23. Looked up from germline, CDR1 is SNHLY and CDR2 is FYNNEI.

The chain uses TRBV5-5 and TRBJ1-6; maybe TRBD1 (6 bases). The CDR3 totals 15 residues. V was trimmed by 2 bases and J by 5 bases, leaving 11 bases between them. Germline CDR1 is SGHKS and CDR2 is YYEKEE (reference sequence). The CDR3 DNA sequence: TGTGCCAGCAGCTTACAGGGAACTCATAATTCACCCCTCCACTTT. Its protein is CASSLQGTHNSPLHF.

This rearrangement joins TRBV27 to TRBJ1-1; 8 bases agree with TRBD1. Germline values: CDR1 MNHEY, CDR2 SMNVEV (reference sequence). V lost 6 bases to trimming and J lost 1 base; unmatched junction nucleotides: 4. The CDR3 spans 14 residues. CDR3 in amino acids: CASRWDRRNTEAFF. The CDR3 DNA reads TGTGCCAGCAGGTGGGACAGGAGGAACACTGAAGCTTTCTTT.

This clone was seen only once. This chain links TRBV7-2 with TRBJ1-1, with D possibly being TRBD1 (5 bases). Trimming shortened V by 5 bases and J by 11 bases, and 18 bases separated the two germline ends. The length of the CDR3 is 13 residues. Germline lookup yields CDR1 SGHTA and CDR2 FQGNSA. The CDR3 here is CASSQGRVEMAFF. The CDR3 DNA is TGTGCCAGCAGCCAGGGTCGAGTCGAAATGGCTTTCTTT.